Below are 19 T cell receptor beta chains sequenced from a single sample in a study of cytomegalovirus exposure and HLA in healthy donors. PCR amplification relied on 60 Vbeta primers (plus 13 Jbeta primers). Clones were sequenced by immunoSEQ multiplex PCR, and TCRdb holds only the in-frame ones, with some missing. The sample consists of around 150,000 clones, about 72% of them appearing once. Sequenced material: PBMCs. These TCRs come from a man aged 55 to 70 in good health and CMV-seronegative.

The chain carries TRBV7-2 and TRBJ2-3; no clear D gene. CDR1 and CDR2 from the germline V gene are SGHTA and FQGNSA. The CDR3 runs to 14 residues. Deletions cut 5 bases from V and 2 bases from J, with 11 bases between. The CDR3 loop reads CASSPNTVTDTQYF. The CDR3 coding sequence is TGTGCCAGCAGCCCGAATACTGTCACAGATACGCAGTATTTT.

About this clone itself: The junction does not match germline at one end; this may be a read error. The chain couples TRBV5-1 to TRBJ2-3; 7 nucleotides align to TRBD1. CDR1 SGHRS and CDR2 YFSETQ come from the germline V gene. The CDR3 has 14 amino acids. The DNA for the CDR3 is TGCGCCAGCAGGTCTAACCTTGGGACAGACACGCAGTATTTT. It specifies CASRSNLGTDTQYF.

The V gene is TRBV30, the J gene TRBJ2-3, with D possibly TRBD2 on 6 matching bases. The germline V gene has CDR1 GTSNPN and CDR2 SVGIG (reference sequence). The CDR3 has 14 amino acids. Between the trimmed V and J ends, which lost 5 bases and 5 bases, there was a span of 17 bases. The CDR3 nucleotides read TGTGCCTGGGGCGGGACCAGAGTTAGAGATACGCAGTATTTT. This codes for CAWGGTRVRDTQYF.

Only a few counts were recorded for this clone. The genes are TRBV19 and TRBJ2-1; 13 bases line up with TRBD2. Germline lookup yields CDR1 LNHDA and CDR2 SQIVND (reference sequence). The CDR3 loop spans 14 amino acids. The junction had 6 bases not matched to a gene; V was cut back by 7 bases and J by 9 bases. The CDR3 here is CASKTSGGAGEQFF. In DNA, the CDR3 is TGTGCCAGTAAAACTAGCGGGGGGGCCGGTGAGCAGTTCTTC.

The rearrangement links TRBV19 to TRBJ2-1; D gene unclear. CDR1 and CDR2 from the germline V gene are LNHDA and SQIVND (reference sequence). This CDR3 contains 13 residues. Trimming left V 8 bases short and J 7 bases short, with 15 bases between. The CDR3 loop is CASRDPPRNEQFF. In DNA form, the CDR3 reads TGTGCCAGTCGTGACCCCCCGAGGAATGAGCAGTTCTTC. Full variable domain (outside the CDR3, taken from reference TRBV19 and TRBJ2-1): DGGITQSPKYLFRKEGQNVTLSCEQNLNHDAMYWYRQDPGQGLRLIYYSQIVNDFQKGDIAEGYSVSREKKESFPLTVTSAQKNPTAFYLCASRDPPRNEQFFGPGTRLTVL.

The rearrangement links TRBV27 to TRBJ1-5, with TRBD1 matching 9 bases. The V gene's germline CDR1 is MNHEY and CDR2 SMNVEV (reference sequence). CDR3 length: 18 amino acids. J was trimmed by 0 bases and V by 3 bases; bases with no gene match: 9. The CDR3 is CASSFGGTGIDSNQPQHF. The CDR3 DNA reads TGTGCCAGCAGTTTCGGAGGGACAGGGATAGATAGCAATCAGCCCCAGCATTTT.

The J gene is TRBJ1-2, the V gene TRBV10-3, with 9 bases that match TRBD1. V shed 6 bases and J 6 bases; nucleotides not matched to a gene: 14. Germline V CDR1 and CDR2: ENHRY, SYGVKD. The CDR3 has 16 amino acids. CDR3 DNA: TGTGCCATCAGCGAACTCCTACAGGGGGCGTTGCATGGCTACACCTTC. Protein product: CAISELLQGALHGYTF.

This rearrangement joins TRBV7-9 to TRBJ2-3; a weak D match, TRBD2 (5 bases). The CDR3 contains 15 residues. Germline-derived CDR1 and CDR2 are SEHNR and FQNEAQ (reference sequence). Trimming left V 0 bases short and J 6 bases short, with 13 bases between. The CDR3 DNA follows: TGTGCCAGCAGCTTAGCGAGGGTTGCGATGGATACGCAGTATTTT. Its translation: CASSLARVAMDTQYF.

In its sample, this clone was seen a few times. The chain is built from TRBV27 and TRBJ2-1; 9 nucleotides match TRBD2. Germline V gene sequence: CDR1 MNHEY, CDR2 SMNVEV (reference sequence). This CDR3 is 14 amino acids long. V was pared by 3 bases and J by 4 bases, with 1 base of the junction left unmatched. The CDR3 protein is CASSFSGRYNEQFF. The CDR3 DNA reads TGTGCCAGCAGTTTCAGCGGGAGGTACAATGAGCAGTTCTTC.

The CDR3 DNA reads TGCGCCAGCAGCCAAGCGGGGTCCGGGGACAATGAGCAGTTCTTC. This codes for CASSQAGSGDNEQFF. This sequence joins TRBV4-3 and TRBJ2-1; D is perhaps TRBD2 (5 bases). This CDR3 is 15 amino acids long. The ends were cut back, 1 base at V and 5 bases at J, with 12 bases in the middle. Germline V lookup: CDR1 LGHNA, CDR2 YSLEER.

DNA for the CDR3: TGCGCCAGCAGCTTGGTACTAGCGGGGGGAACCTACGAGCAGTACTTC. Translated: CASSLVLAGGTYEQYF. The V call is TRBV5-1, the J call TRBJ2-7; the match to TRBD2 covers 12 bases. V shed 0 bases, J shed 2 bases, and the junction held 3 bases outside the gene matches. Germline loops: CDR1 SGHRS, CDR2 YFSETQ. This CDR3 is 16 amino acids long.

Worth noting for this clone: The DNA is left out, because the CDR3 cannot be placed on it with certainty; the CDR3 is given as TCRdb lists it. The chain employs TRBV12-1 and TRBJ1-2. TRBV12-1 is labeled a pseudogene. The CDR3 is made up of 13 amino acids, end residues included. The chain's CDR3 is CASSGSTGYGCTF.

This clone was recorded only once. This chain joins TRBV5-1 and TRBJ2-7; 8 positions agree with TRBD2. J lost 6 bases, V lost 4 bases, and 6 bases had no gene match. The V gene's germline CDR1 is SGHRS and CDR2 YFSETQ. The CDR3 consists of 13 residues. CDR3 protein: CASSRSGMAEQYF. The CDR3 nucleotides are TGCGCCAGCAGCCGTAGCGGGATGGCCGAGCAGTACTTC.

This clone occurred once. V gene TRBV6-1 combines with J gene TRBJ2-1; D gene uncertain. Between the trimmed V and J ends, which lost 0 bases and 2 bases, there was a span of 2 bases. This CDR3 spans 13 amino acids. Germline V gene lookup returns CDR1 MNHNS and CDR2 SASEGT. CDR3 in DNA: TGTGCCAGCAGTGAAGCCGCCTACAATGAGCAGTTCTTC. Translation gives CASSEAAYNEQFF.

The V gene is TRBV7-9, the J gene TRBJ1-5, with D unclear. CDR1 SEHNR and CDR2 FQNEAQ come from the germline V gene (reference sequence). V was cut by 4 bases and J by 4 bases, with 8 bases left in between. CDR3 length: 13 residues. CDR3 loop: CASSSHGNQPQHF. The CDR3 DNA reads TGTGCCAGCAGCTCTCACGGGAATCAGCCCCAGCATTTT.

The chain employs TRBV15 and TRBJ2-2, with D possibly matching TRBD2 (6 bases). V lost 5 bases, J lost 5 bases, and 15 bases lay in between. Germline loops: CDR1 LNHNV, CDR2 YYDKDF (reference sequence). The CDR3 contains 15 residues. This CDR3 reads CATSRGTGGTGELFF. The CDR3 region has the DNA TGTGCCACCAGCCGGGGGACTGGGGGGACCGGGGAGCTGTTTTTT.

The V gene is TRBV6-6, the J gene TRBJ2-7; 9 bases match TRBD1. Trimming took 2 bases from V and 2 from J; bases not matched to a gene: 1. Germline lookup yields CDR1 MNHNY and CDR2 SVGAGI (reference sequence). The CDR3 contains 14 residues. The CDR3 reads CASSYRDRAYEQYF. The CDR3 DNA follows: TGTGCCAGCAGTTACCGGGACAGGGCCTACGAGCAGTACTTC.

This chain uses TRBV6-4 with TRBJ2-3; TRBD2 matches 7 bases. The germline gives CDR1 MRHNA, CDR2 SNTAGT. This CDR3 contains 15 residues. V lost 1 base and J lost 2; bases outside the gene matches: 3. In DNA, the CDR3 is TGTGCCAGCAGTGACTGGGCGGGGGACACAGATACGCAGTATTTT. Translation: CASSDWAGDTDTQYF.

The chain uses TRBV19 and TRBJ1-5; the D gene is possibly TRBD1 (5 bases). This CDR3 has 13 residues. Trimming removed 5 bases at V and 3 bases at J, with 8 bases between. The germline V gene has CDR1 LNHDA and CDR2 SQIVND (reference sequence). This CDR3 is CASSVRDNQPQHF. CDR3 nucleotide sequence: TGTGCCAGTAGTGTCAGGGACAATCAGCCCCAGCATTTT.